Reported below is one T cell receptor (beta chain). Its specificity is unknown. These data are taken from a study of T cell repertoires in cytomegalovirus infection. Study-wide background: Newly reported HLA-C-restricted and thoroughly characterized HLA-B-restricted CMV epitopes were employed. Signatures in public TCR beta sequences pointed to both CMV infection and matching HLA type.

Germline V gives CDR1 MNHGY, CDR2 SAAAGT. Trimming removed 4 bases from V and 5 bases from J, with 14 bases in between. The CDR3 has 15 amino acids. Broader study findings: It was HLA-C-restricted CMV-specific TCR beta clonotypes that dominated the response ex vivo. The study identified carriers of CMV plus the relevant HLA from cumulative public TCR beta family frequency.

Via MiXCR, TCRdb re-called the reads, giving one row per CDR3 protein. There are about a million distinct CDR3 sequences in the sample; around 30% occur only once, and around 15% lies in the top ten. V gene TRBV6-8 combines with J gene TRBJ1-4, with a weak D call TRBD1 (5 bases). The sequence came from a human donor in good health (CMV status not recorded). Some clones in this sample may be carry-over from other donors' samples. Sequenced material: cultured CD8+ T cells from PBMCs, taken from culture after CMV antigen stimulation. The CDR3 loop reads CASSFQGEANEKLFF. The CDR3 region has the DNA TGTGCCAGCAGTTTTCAGGGAGAGGCGAATGAAAAACTGTTTTTT.